The 7 T cell receptor beta chains reported below all come from one sample, sequenced in a study of neurological immune-mediated disorders. Time point of the sample: longitudinal time-point 2. Each CDR3 protein gets one entry after TCRdb re-called the 5' RACE reads with MiXCR. The sample includes about 80,000 distinct CDR3 sequences, over 4.5% of them seen just once. Material: PBMCs. The receptors shown here come from an older woman with multiple sclerosis.

The table lists this clonotype with many counts. The chain has TRBV12-3 or TRBV12-4 and TRBJ2-7; TRBD2 agrees at 11 bases. The V and J ends lost 6 bases and 1 base, in that order; junction bases with no gene match: 5. The CDR3 loop spans 15 amino acids. The CDR3 here is CASRRTSGGSYEQYF. CDR3 nucleotide sequence: TGTGCCAGCAGACGTACTAGCGGGGGTTCCTACGAGCAGTACTTC.

There are a few counts of this clonotype. CDR3 DNA sequence: TGCGCCAGCAGCTTGGTGGCGGGAACCAACTACGAGCAGTACTTC. This codes for CASSLVAGTNYEQYF. The chain joins TRBV5-1 to TRBJ2-7; D possibly corresponds to TRBD2 (6 bases). Trimming stripped 0 bases from V and 3 bases from J, with 13 bases between. The germline V gene encodes CDR1 SGHRS and CDR2 YFSETQ. The CDR3 covers 15 residues.

This clonotype was recorded many times. The V gene is TRBV12-3 or TRBV12-4, the J gene TRBJ2-2, with D tentatively TRBD1 (5 bases). CDR3 length equals 15 residues. CDR3: CATRAAGTNTGELFF. CDR3 nucleotides: TGTGCAACCCGGGCGGCAGGGACGAACACCGGGGAGCTGTTTTTT.

This clonotype was seen repeatedly, ten times or more. This rearrangement joins TRBV12-3 or TRBV12-4 to TRBJ1-1; weak D call: TRBD1 (5 bases). The CDR3 contains 12 residues. The V end lost 6 bases, the J end lost 11 bases, and 16 bases lay between the germline ends. CDR3 nucleotides: TGTGCCAGCAGCGTCGGGGCAGGAGGTGCTTTCTTT. Its protein product is CASSVGAGGAFF.

This clonotype has at least ten counts. CDR3 sequence: CASIRTSGGLYEQYF. The CDR3 coding sequence is TGTGCCAGCATCAGGACTAGCGGGGGTCTGTACGAGCAGTACTTC. The chain recombines TRBV6-5 with TRBJ2-7, with TRBD2 identical over 13 bases. The germline gives CDR1 MNHEY, CDR2 SVGAGI. This CDR3 comprises 15 residues. V dropped 7 bases and J dropped 4; count of bases not matched to a gene: 7.

The chain joins TRBV2 to TRBJ1-4; 10 positions agree with TRBD1. After removal of 5 bases from V and 3 bases from J, the junction contained 6 bases not matched to a gene. The CDR3 is 16 residues long. CDR1 is SNHLY and CDR2 is FYNNEI in the germline V gene. This CDR3 is CASSPGQGRSNEKLFF. As DNA, the CDR3 is TGTGCCAGCAGTCCGGGACAGGGGAGGTCTAATGAAAAACTGTTTTTT.

This clonotype has ten or more counts. The V gene is TRBV3-1, the J gene TRBJ1-2, with a tentative D call TRBD1 (5 bases). CDR3 length: 14 amino acids. CDR1 and CDR2 from the germline V gene are LGHDT and YNNKEL (reference sequence). Trimming pared 4 bases from V and 0 bases from J, leaving 9 bases between. This CDR3 is CASSRSGPNYGYTF. CDR3 DNA: TGTGCCAGCAGCCGCTCGGGACCTAACTATGGCTACACCTTC.